Here is one T cell receptor beta chain with its context. The Seattle patients, enrolled during active infection, were followed longitudinally. This record belongs to a study of blood T cell repertoires in COVID-19. At the level of the study: Whether acute or convalescent, the COVID-19 samples came from the United States, Italy and Spain. T cells, B-cell-depleted T cells, or PBMCs provided the cDNA or gDNA that served as material.

Authors' methods: Estimation of nucleated cell counts relied on the amplification of reference gene primers. Method: immunoSEQ multiplex PCR; TCRdb's copy keeps in-frame clones and lacks some. The V and J calls and clone size come from that table; D and trimming were worked out from the DNA. This table has hundreds of thousands of clones, almost 90% appearing once. The receptor was derived from a woman between 35 and 50 years old with COVID-19, enrolled during active disease. Sequenced: peripheral blood.

CDR3 sequence reads: CASSSTRTSSRYQFF. CDR3 in DNA: TGTGCCAGCAGCTCTACTCGGACTAGCTCGAGGTATCAGTTCTTC. The chain has TRBV7-8 and TRBJ2-1; TRBD2 matches 8 bases. Germline V CDR1 and CDR2: SGHVS, FQNEAQ. The CDR3 consists of 15 residues. Germline trimming cut 4 bases from V and 13 bases from J; bases unmatched to any gene: 15. The variable domain in full, with the rest retrieved from reference TRBV7-8 and TRBJ2-1, is GAGVSQSPRYKVAKRGQDVALRCDPISGHVSLFWYQQALGQGPEFLTYFQNEAQLDKSGLPSDRFFAERPEGSVSTLKIQRTQQEDSAVYLCASSSTRTSSRYQFFGPGTRLTVL.